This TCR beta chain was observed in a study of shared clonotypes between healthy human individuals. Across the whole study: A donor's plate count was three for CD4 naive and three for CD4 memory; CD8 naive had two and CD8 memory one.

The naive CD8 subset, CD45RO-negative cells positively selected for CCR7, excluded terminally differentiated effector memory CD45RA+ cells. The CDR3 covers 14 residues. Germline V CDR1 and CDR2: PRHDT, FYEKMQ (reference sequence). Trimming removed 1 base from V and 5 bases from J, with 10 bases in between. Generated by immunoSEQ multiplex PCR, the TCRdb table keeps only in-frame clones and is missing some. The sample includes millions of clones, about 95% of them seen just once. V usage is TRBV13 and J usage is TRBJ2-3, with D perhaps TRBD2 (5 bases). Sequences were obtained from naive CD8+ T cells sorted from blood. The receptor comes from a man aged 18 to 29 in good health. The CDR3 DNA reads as TGTGCCAGCAGCTTAGAACTAGTTGGAGATACGCAGTATTTT. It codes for CASSLELVGDTQYF.